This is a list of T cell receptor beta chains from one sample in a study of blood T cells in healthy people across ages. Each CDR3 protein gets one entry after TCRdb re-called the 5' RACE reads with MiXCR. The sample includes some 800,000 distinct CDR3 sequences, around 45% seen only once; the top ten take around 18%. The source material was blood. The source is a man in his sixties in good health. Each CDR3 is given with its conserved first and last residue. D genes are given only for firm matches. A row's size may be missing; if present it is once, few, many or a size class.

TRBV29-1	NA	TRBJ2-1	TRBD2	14	TGCAGCGTAAAACGGGGGGGGGAGGGCAATGAGCAGTTCTTC	CSVKRGGEGNEQFF
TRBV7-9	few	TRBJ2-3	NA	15	TGTGCCAGCAGCTTATGGGTAGGAGACACAGATACGCAGTATTTT	CASSLWVGDTDTQYF
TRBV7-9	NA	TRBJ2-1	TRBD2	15	TGTGCCAGCAGCTCCGGGACTAGCGGGCACAATGAGCAGTTCTTC	CASSSGTSGHNEQFF
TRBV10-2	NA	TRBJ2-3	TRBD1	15	TGCGCCAGCAGTGACGGGACAGGCCCAGGGGATACGCAGTATTTT	CASSDGTGPGDTQYF
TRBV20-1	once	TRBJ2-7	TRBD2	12	TGCAGTGCTGGGGGGGACGGCCGGGAGCAGTACTTC	CSAGGDGREQYF
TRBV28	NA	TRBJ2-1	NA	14	TGTGCCACCCAGAAAACCCGAAGGTTTATTGAGCAGTTCTTC	CATQKTRRFIEQFF
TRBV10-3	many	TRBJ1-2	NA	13	TGTGCCATCCTGCGACAGCAGAACTATGGCTACACCTTC	CAILRQQNYGYTF
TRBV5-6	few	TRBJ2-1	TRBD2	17	TGTGCCAGCAGCTCTTATCCGGGGGGGCCGTCCTACAATGAGCAGTTCTTC	CASSSYPGGPSYNEQFF
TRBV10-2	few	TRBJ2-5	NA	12	TGCGCCAGCGGGGAGGTACCGGAGACCCAGTACTTC	CASGEVPETQYF
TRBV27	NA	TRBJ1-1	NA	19	TGTGCCAGCAGTGCCGATCCTGGGTTAGTAGGGTCCAGGACCCGTGAAGCTTTCTTT	CASSADPGLVGSRTREAFF
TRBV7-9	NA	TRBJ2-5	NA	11	TGTGCCAGCGGCCTGCAAGAGACCCAGTACTTC	CASGLQETQYF
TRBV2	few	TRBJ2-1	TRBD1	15	TGTGCCAGCAGTGTAGACAGGGCCTTTTACAATGAGCAGTTCTTC	CASSVDRAFYNEQFF
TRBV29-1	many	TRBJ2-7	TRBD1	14	TGCAGCGTCGACCGACAGGGTGAATCGAGCGAGCAGTACTTC	CSVDRQGESSEQYF
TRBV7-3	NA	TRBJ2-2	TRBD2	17	TGTGCCAGCAGCTTAACCCCTGGCGGGGGGAACACCGGGGAGCTGTTTTTT	CASSLTPGGGNTGELFF
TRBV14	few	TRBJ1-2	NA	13	TGTGCCAGCAGCCCGTTACAAAGCTATGGCTACACCTTC	CASSPLQSYGYTF
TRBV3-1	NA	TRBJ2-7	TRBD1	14	TGTGCCAGCAGCCAAGGGACAGGGCCTAGCGAGCAGTACTTC	CASSQGTGPSEQYF
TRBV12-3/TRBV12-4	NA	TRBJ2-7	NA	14	TGTGCCAGCAGTTTAGGGGAACTCGGGTACGAGCAGTACTTC	CASSLGELGYEQYF
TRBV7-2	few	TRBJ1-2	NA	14	TGTGCCAGCAGCTTGGGAACAGGGACCTATGGCTACACCTTC	CASSLGTGTYGYTF